This T cell receptor (beta chain) originates from a study of spatial heterogeneity in lung cancer. Findings and limits, study-wide: The study found that expanded intratumoral alpha and beta TCR counts tracked tumor mutation counts.

Judged by abundance, this clonotype is medium-sized. Antigen specificity is unknown. TCRdb used MiXCR to reprocess the 5' RACE reads, holding one entry per CDR3 protein. Seen here are about 3,600 distinct CDR3 sequences, 7.5% to 10% observed once, and the top ten hold about 28%. The time point: sample taken at primary tumor resection. This CDR3 is built from 13 residues. The germline V gene encodes CDR1 MDHEN and CDR2 SYDVKM. V was pared by 7 bases and J by 1 base, with 1 base of the junction left unmatched. The sequences come from lung tumor tissue, collected at surgery. This clonotype was obtained from a male donor with early-stage non-small cell lung cancer. This chain joins TRBV28 and TRBJ2-3, with TRBD2 identical over 8 bases. The chain's CDR3 is CASNGGGTDTQYF. The DNA for the CDR3 is TGTGCCAGCAACGGGGGGGGCACAGATACGCAGTATTTT.